Sequencing of this TCR beta chain was carried out in a study of blood T cell repertoires in COVID-19. Profiling relied on immunoSEQ multiplex PCR, and the TCRdb table lists in-frame clones only, not all of them. The profile shows 60,000 to 75,000 clones, approximately 90% of them singletons. The TCR originated in a human donor in a cohort sampled during active COVID-19. Sequenced sample: peripheral blood.

The CDR3 region is CASSLDAVSEKYNSPLHF. CDR3 nucleotides: TGTGCCAGCAGCTTGGATGCGGTCAGCGAAAAGTATAATTCACCCCTCCACTTT. The chain employs TRBV11-3 and TRBJ1-6; D unclear. The CDR3 extends over 18 amino acids. CDR1 is SGHNT and CDR2 is YENEEA in the germline V gene. Trimming stripped 3 bases from V and 4 bases from J, with 19 bases between.